One sample yielded the 17 T cell receptor beta chains listed below, sequenced in a study of T cell responses to AZD1222 COVID-19 vaccine. TCRdb keeps only in-frame clones here, not all; method: immunoSEQ multiplex PCR. The sample consists of approximately 89,000 clones, approximately 90% of them appearing once. Here the sequenced sample was peripheral blood, taken on day 0 of MenACWY control vaccination. The source is an adult in good health.

The chain uses TRBV6-5 and TRBJ1-4; 10 bases line up with TRBD1. Trimming removed 6 bases from V and 7 bases from J; junction bases left unmatched: 5. The CDR3 length is 14 residues. Per germline, CDR1 MNHEY and CDR2 SVGAGI. The CDR3 sequence is CASSRQGAGEKLFF. The CDR3 DNA reads TGTGCCAGCAGCCGACAGGGGGCGGGTGAAAAACTGTTTTTT.

The V call is TRBV6-5, the J call TRBJ1-2; weak D call: TRBD1 (6 bases). V was pared by 2 bases and J by 1 base, with 14 bases between. Germline V gives CDR1 MNHEY, CDR2 SVGAGI. This CDR3 region has 16 residues. CDR3 in amino acids: CASSYQAGANNYGYTF. The CDR3 nucleotides are TGTGCCAGCAGTTACCAGGCAGGGGCCAATAACTATGGCTACACCTTC.

V gene TRBV2 combines with J gene TRBJ2-1; no clear D. The V and J ends lost 4 bases and 0 bases respectively, with 10 bases between them. The germline gives CDR1 SNHLY, CDR2 FYNNEI. CDR3 length: 15 residues. The CDR3 nucleotides are TGTGCCAGCAGTGGACTGGGAAGCTCCTACAATGAGCAGTTCTTC. As protein: CASSGLGSSYNEQFF.

This clone was seen more than once but under ten times. The rearrangement uses TRBV27 and TRBJ1-1; no firm D call. The CDR3 is 11 amino acids. V was cut by 9 bases and J by 1 base, with 6 bases left in between. Germline lookup yields CDR1 MNHEY and CDR2 SMNVEV (reference sequence). The CDR3 sequence: CASRKNTEAFF. As DNA, the CDR3 is TGTGCCAGTCGGAAGAACACTGAAGCTTTCTTT.

The V gene is TRBV9, the J gene TRBJ1-2; D is unclear. The CDR3 sequence is 15 residues long. Deletions cut 4 bases from V and 4 bases from J, with 17 bases between. Germline-derived CDR1 and CDR2 are SGDLS and YYNGEE. The CDR3 nucleotides read TGTGCCAGCAGCCCCAGAGGCAGGAGGCGCTATGGCTACACCTTC. It specifies CASSPRGRRRYGYTF.

DNA of the CDR3: TGTGCCAGCAGTGAATCACGTAGGGGATCCGACGAGCAGTACTTC. Residues: CASSESRRGSDEQYF. The chain has TRBV6-1 and TRBJ2-7, with D perhaps matching TRBD1 (5 bases). This CDR3 is 15 amino acids long. Germline CDR1 MNHNS, CDR2 SASEGT. V lost 2 bases, J lost 5 bases, and 16 bases lay in between.

The V and J genes are TRBV18 and TRBJ1-6; TRBD1 might be the D (5 bases). V lost 2 bases to trimming and J lost 4 bases, with 6 bases between them. CDR1 and CDR2 (germline): KGHSH, LQKENI. This CDR3 region has 14 residues. CDR3 sequence (DNA): TGTGCCAGCTCACCAGAGGGGTATAATTCACCCCTCCACTTT. Its protein product is CASSPEGYNSPLHF.

V is TRBV5-4 and J is TRBJ1-2; 8 bases match TRBD1. This CDR3 region has 15 residues. V was pared by 2 bases and J by 6 bases, with 9 bases of the junction left unmatched. Per germline, CDR1 SGHNT and CDR2 YYREEE (reference sequence). The CDR3 coding sequence is TGTGCCAGCAGCTTACCCGTCAGGGGGCAGAATGGCTACACCTTC. It specifies CASSLPVRGQNGYTF. Based on the CDR3 plus reference TRBV5-4 and TRBJ1-2, the full variable domain is ETGVTQSPTHLIKTRGQQVTLRCSSQSGHNTVSWYQQALGQGPQFIFQYYREEENGRGNFPPRFSGLQFPNYSSELNVNALELDDSALYLCASSLPVRGQNGYTFGSGTRLTVV.

The chain carries TRBV3-1 (or the pseudogene TRBV3-2) and TRBJ2-1; 15 bases map to TRBD2. The CDR3 has 14 amino acids. The junction had 4 bases not matched to a gene; V was cut back by 4 bases and J by 12 bases. Germline CDR1 reads LGHDT; CDR2 reads YNNKEL (reference sequence). The CDR3 reads CASSPRGLAGGQFF. The CDR3 DNA reads TGTGCCAGCAGCCCGAGGGGACTAGCGGGAGGGCAGTTCTTC.

The CDR3 spells CASSSAGQRRGTQYF. The CDR3 DNA reads TGTGCCAGCAGTTCCGCGGGACAGAGGCGTGGGACCCAGTACTTC. This sequence joins TRBV28 and TRBJ2-5; TRBD1 might be the D (7 bases). This CDR3 is 15 amino acids long. Trimming pared 4 bases from V and 7 bases from J, leaving 19 bases between. Germline lookup yields CDR1 MDHEN and CDR2 SYDVKM.

The chain is built from TRBV6-5 and TRBJ2-7; D might be TRBD1 (6 bases). The V end was cut by 6 bases, the J end by 0 bases, with 12 bases between. Looked up from germline, CDR1 is MNHEY and CDR2 is SVGAGI. The CDR3 is made up of 14 amino acids. The CDR3 loop is CASRIGRGSYEQYF. The CDR3 DNA follows: TGTGCCAGCAGAATCGGCAGGGGCTCCTACGAGCAGTACTTC.

The chain carries TRBV5-6 and TRBJ2-2, with no clear D. V lost 4 bases and J 3 bases, leaving 4 bases between the germline ends. This CDR3 comprises 12 residues. In germline, CDR1 is SGHDT, CDR2 YYEEEE. CDR3: CASSPHTGELFF. CDR3 in DNA: TGTGCCAGCAGCCCGCACACCGGGGAGCTGTTTTTT.

This clone was recorded only once. V usage is TRBV4-1 and J usage is TRBJ1-3; 8 nucleotides agree with TRBD1. Germline assignment: CDR1 MGHRA and CDR2 YSYEKL. The V gene end was trimmed by 0 bases and the J gene end by 4 bases; junction bases not matched to a gene: 5. CDR3 length equals 16 residues. The CDR3 loop is CASSQEQGARGNTIYF. The CDR3 DNA reads as TGCGCCAGCAGCCAAGAGCAGGGGGCGCGGGGAAACACCATATATTTT.

This chain links TRBV19 with TRBJ1-5; 9 positions match TRBD1. The V and J ends lost 6 bases and 4 bases, in that order; junction bases with no gene match: 10. This CDR3 contains 16 residues. The germline CDR1 and CDR2 sequences are LNHDA and SQIVND (reference sequence). CDR3 region: CASSRTGQGLNQPQHF. DNA of the CDR3: TGTGCCAGTAGCCGCACCGGACAGGGGCTAAATCAGCCCCAGCATTTT.

The chain employs TRBV18 and TRBJ1-1; D remains ambiguous. CDR3 length: 13 residues. Trimming stripped 6 bases from V and 1 base from J, with 9 bases between. Germline CDR1 is KGHSH and CDR2 is LQKENI. The CDR3 nucleotides are TGTGCCAGCTCCCCCGGGCAGAACACTGAAGCTTTCTTT. Translating it yields CASSPGQNTEAFF.

This chain joins TRBV6-2 or TRBV6-3 and TRBJ2-6; D unresolved. The germline CDR1 and CDR2 sequences are MNHEY and SVGEGT. Trimming removed 2 bases at V and 2 bases at J, with 10 bases between. CDR3 length equals 16 residues. This CDR3 is CASSYTEMPGANVLTF. The CDR3 DNA sequence: TGTGCCAGCAGTTACACAGAGATGCCTGGGGCCAACGTCCTGACTTTC.

The V call is TRBV7-9, the J call TRBJ1-6; D perhaps matches TRBD1 (6 bases). CDR1 and CDR2 from the germline V gene are SEHNR and FQNEAQ (reference sequence). The CDR3 runs to 13 residues. Trimming stripped 5 bases from V and 6 bases from J, with 8 bases between. CDR3 in amino acids: CASSRGGNSPLHF. CDR3 bases: TGTGCCAGCAGCAGGGGGGGTAATTCACCCCTCCACTTT. Complete variable domain (other parts from reference TRBV7-9 and TRBJ1-6): DTGVSQNPRHKITKRGQNVTFRCDPISEHNRLYWYRQTLGQGPEFLTYFQNEAQLEKSRLLSDRFSAERPKGSFSTLEIQRTEQGDSAMYLCASSRGGNSPLHFGNGTRLTVT.